This T cell receptor (beta chain) appears in the sequencing data of a study of T cells after yellow fever vaccination. About the study: Low-cell-number fractions were prepared with SMART-Seq v4 Ultra Low Input. General study points: Few clonotypes appeared in both CD4 and CD8 compartments.

This clonotype was counted a few times. The antigen is not known. A process of 5'RACE template switching, which added a universal primer site and UMIs, was used to make TCR cDNA. MiXCR, applied by TCRdb to the 5' RACE reads, yields one record per CDR3 protein. The table lists hundreds of thousands of distinct CDR3 sequences, 4.1% of them singletons. Germline V gene lookup returns CDR1 MNHNY and CDR2 SVGAGI (reference sequence). V was clipped by 2 bases and J by 4 bases, with 11 bases between them. This CDR3 is built from 14 residues. The sequence derives from a young man who received the YFV17D yellow fever vaccine. Sequenced material: PBMCs, taken 5 days after the yellow fever booster vaccination. The chain carries TRBV6-6 and TRBJ2-5; tentatively, D is TRBD2 (5 bases). The CDR3 protein is CASSYHGVGETQYF. In DNA, the CDR3 is TGTGCCAGCAGTTACCACGGGGTCGGAGAGACCCAGTACTTC.